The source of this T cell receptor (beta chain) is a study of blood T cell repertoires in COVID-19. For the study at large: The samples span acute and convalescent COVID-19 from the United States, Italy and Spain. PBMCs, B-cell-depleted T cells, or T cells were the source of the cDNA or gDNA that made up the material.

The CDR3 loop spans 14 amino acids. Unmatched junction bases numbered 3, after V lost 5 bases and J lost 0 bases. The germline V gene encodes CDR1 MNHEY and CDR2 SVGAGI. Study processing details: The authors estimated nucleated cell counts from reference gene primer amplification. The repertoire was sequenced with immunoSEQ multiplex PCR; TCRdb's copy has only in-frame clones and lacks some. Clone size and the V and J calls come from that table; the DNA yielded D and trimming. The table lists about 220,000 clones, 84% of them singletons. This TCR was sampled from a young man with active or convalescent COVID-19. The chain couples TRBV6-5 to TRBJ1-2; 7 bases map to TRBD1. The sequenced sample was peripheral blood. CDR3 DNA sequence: TGTGCCAGCAGTAAACAGGGGCCTAACTATGGCTACACCTTC. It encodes CASSKQGPNYGYTF.